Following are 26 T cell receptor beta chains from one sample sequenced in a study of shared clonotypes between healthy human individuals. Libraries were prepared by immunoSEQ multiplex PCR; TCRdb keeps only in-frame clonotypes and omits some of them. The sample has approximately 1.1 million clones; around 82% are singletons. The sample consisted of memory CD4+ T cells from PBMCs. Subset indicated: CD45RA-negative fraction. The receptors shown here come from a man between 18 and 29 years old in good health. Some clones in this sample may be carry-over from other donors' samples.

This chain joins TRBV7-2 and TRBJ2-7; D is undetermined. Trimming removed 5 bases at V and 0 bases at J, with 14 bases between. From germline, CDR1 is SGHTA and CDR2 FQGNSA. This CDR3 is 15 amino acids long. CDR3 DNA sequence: TGTGCCAGCAGCCTCTTCTCCCAAAGCTCCTACGAGCAGTACTTC. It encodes CASSLFSQSSYEQYF.

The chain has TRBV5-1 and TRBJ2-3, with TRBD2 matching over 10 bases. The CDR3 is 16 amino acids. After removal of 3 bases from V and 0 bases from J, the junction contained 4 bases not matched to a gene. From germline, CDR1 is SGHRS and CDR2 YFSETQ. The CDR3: CASSWGLALSTDTQYF. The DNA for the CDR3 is TGCGCCAGCAGCTGGGGACTAGCGCTTAGCACAGATACGCAGTATTTT.

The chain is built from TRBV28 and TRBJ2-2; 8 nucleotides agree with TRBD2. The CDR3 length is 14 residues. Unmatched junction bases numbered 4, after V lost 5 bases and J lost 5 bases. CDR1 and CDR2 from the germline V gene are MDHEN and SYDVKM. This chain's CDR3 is CASSPGTRTGELFF. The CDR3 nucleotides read TGTGCCAGCAGTCCCGGGACTAGGACCGGGGAGCTGTTTTTT.

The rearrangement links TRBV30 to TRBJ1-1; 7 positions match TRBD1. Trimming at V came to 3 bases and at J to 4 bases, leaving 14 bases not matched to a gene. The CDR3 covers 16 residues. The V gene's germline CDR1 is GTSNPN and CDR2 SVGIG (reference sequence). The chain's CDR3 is CAWSLRGGFLGTEAFF. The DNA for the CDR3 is TGTGCCTGGAGCCTCAGAGGGGGCTTTCTTGGCACTGAAGCTTTCTTT.

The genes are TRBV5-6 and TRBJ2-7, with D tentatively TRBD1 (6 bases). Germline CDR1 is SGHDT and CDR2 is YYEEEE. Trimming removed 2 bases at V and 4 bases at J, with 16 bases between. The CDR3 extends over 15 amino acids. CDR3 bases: TGTGCCAGCAGCTTTGGGGGCGTGAGTTCATACGAGCAGTACTTC. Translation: CASSFGGVSSYEQYF.

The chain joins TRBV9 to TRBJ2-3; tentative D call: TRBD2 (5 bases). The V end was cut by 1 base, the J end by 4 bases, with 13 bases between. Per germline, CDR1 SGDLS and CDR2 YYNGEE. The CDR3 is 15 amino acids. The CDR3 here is CASSVTTRSPDTQYF. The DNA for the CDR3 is TGTGCCAGCAGCGTAACTACTAGATCCCCAGATACGCAGTATTTT. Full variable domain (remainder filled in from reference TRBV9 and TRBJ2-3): DSGVTQTPKHLITATGQRVTLRCSPRSGDLSVYWYQQSLDQGLQFLIQYYNGEERAKGNILERFSAQQFPDLHSELNLSSLELGDSALYFCASSVTTRSPDTQYFGPGTRLTVL.

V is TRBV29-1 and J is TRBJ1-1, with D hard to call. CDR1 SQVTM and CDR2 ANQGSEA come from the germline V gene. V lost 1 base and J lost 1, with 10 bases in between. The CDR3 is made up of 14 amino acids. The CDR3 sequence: CSVEARVGNTEAFF. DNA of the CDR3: TGCAGCGTTGAAGCGCGTGTTGGGAACACTGAAGCTTTCTTT.

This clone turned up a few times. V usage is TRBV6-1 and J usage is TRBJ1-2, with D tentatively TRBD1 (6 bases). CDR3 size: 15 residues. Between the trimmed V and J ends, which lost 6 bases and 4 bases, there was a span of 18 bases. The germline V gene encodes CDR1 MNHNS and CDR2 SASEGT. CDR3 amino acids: CASRDRQAPSYGYTF. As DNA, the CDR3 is TGTGCCAGCAGAGATAGACAGGCGCCCTCCTATGGCTACACCTTC.

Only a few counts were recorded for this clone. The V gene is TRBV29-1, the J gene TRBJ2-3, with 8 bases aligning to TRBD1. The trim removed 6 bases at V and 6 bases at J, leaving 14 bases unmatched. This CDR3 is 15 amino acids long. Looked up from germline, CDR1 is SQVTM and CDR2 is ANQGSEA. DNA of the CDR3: TGCAGCGTGCGAGGGACAGGCGGGGATGGTGATACGCAGTATTTT. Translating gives CSVRGTGGDGDTQYF.

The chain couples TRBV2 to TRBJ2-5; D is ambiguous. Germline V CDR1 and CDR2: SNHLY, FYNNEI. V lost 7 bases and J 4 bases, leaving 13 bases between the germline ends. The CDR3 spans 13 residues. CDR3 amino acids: CASIPRPLETQYF. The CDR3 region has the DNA TGTGCCAGCATACCTAGGCCATTAGAGACCCAGTACTTC.

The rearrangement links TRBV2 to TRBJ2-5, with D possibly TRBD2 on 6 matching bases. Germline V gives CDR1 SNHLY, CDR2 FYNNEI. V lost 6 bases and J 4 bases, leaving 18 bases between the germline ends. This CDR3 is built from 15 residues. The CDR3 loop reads CASRSALAAPETQYF. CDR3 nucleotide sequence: TGTGCCAGCAGATCCGCACTAGCAGCCCCAGAGACCCAGTACTTC. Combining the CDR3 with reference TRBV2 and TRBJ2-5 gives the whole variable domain EPEVTQTPSHQVTQMGQEVILRCVPISNHLYFYWYRQILGQKVEFLVSFYNNEISEKSEIFDDQFSVERPDGSNFTLKIRSTKLEDSAMYFCASRSALAAPETQYFGPGTRLLVL.

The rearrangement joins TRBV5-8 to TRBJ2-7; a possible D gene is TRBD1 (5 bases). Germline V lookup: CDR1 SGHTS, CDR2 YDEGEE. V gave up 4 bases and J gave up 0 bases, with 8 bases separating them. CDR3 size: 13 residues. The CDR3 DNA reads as TGTGCCAGCAGCCACGACAGCTCCTACGAGCAGTACTTC. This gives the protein CASSHDSSYEQYF.

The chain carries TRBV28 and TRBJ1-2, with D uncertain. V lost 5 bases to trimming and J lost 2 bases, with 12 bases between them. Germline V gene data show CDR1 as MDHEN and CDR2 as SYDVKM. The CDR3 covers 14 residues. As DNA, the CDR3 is TGTGCCAGCAGTACTCGGACGATCAACTATGGCTACACCTTC. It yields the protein CASSTRTINYGYTF.

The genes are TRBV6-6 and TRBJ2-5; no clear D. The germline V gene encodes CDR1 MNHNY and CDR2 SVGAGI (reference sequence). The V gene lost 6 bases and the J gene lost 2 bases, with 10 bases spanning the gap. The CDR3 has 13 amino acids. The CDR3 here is CASSWGSQETQYF. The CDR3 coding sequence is TGTGCCAGCAGCTGGGGTTCTCAAGAGACCCAGTACTTC.

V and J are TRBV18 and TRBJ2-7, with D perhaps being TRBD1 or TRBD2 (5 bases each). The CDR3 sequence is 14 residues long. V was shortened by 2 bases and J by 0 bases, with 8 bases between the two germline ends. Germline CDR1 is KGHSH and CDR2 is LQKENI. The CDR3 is CASSPGTVSYEQYF. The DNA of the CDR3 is TGTGCCAGCTCACCAGGGACGGTCTCCTACGAGCAGTACTTC. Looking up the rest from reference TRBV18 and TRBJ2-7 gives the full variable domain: NAGVMQNPRHLVRRRGQEARLRCSPMKGHSHVYWYRQLPEEGLKFMVYLQKENIIDESGMPKERFSAEFPKEGPSILRIQQVVRGDSAAYFCASSPGTVSYEQYFGPGTRLTVT.

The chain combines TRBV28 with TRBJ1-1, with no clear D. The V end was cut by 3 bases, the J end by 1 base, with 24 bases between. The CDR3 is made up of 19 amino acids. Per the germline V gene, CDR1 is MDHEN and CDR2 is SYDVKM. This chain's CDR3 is CASSFPHYRPISGNTEAFF. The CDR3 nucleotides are TGTGCCAGCAGTTTCCCCCATTATAGGCCAATTAGTGGGAACACTGAAGCTTTCTTT.

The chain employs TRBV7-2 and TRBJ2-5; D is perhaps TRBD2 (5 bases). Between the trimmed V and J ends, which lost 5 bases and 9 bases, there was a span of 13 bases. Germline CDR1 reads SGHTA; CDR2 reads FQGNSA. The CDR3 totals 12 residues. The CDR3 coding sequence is TGTGCCAGCAGCCAATATGAGAGGGCCCAGTACTTC. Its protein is CASSQYERAQYF.

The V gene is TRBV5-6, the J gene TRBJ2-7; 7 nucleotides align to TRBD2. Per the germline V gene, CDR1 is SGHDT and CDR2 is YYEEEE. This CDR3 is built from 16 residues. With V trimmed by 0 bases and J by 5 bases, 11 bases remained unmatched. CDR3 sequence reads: CASSLVADSGRNEQYF. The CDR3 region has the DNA TGTGCCAGCAGCTTGGTGGCGGATAGCGGGCGTAACGAGCAGTACTTC.

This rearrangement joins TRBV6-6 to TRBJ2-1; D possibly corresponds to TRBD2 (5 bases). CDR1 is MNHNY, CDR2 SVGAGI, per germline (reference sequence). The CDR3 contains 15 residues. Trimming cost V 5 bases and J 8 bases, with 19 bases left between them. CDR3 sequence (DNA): TGTGCCAGCAGTGGAGGAGTGCTCTACGGTCATGAGCAGTTCTTC. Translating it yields CASSGGVLYGHEQFF.

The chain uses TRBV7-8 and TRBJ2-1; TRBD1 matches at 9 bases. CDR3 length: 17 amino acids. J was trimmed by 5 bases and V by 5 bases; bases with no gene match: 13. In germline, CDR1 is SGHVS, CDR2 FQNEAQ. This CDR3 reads CASSLHPGQGANNEQFF. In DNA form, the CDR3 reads TGTGCCAGCAGCCTCCATCCGGGACAGGGAGCGAACAATGAGCAGTTCTTC.

The CDR3 DNA follows: TGTGTCAGAAGCTTAGTCCCCCGGGACACTCCACTCCGGGGGGCGAACACTGAAGCTTTCTTT. Its protein is CVRSLVPRDTPLRGANTEAFF. The chain links TRBV7-5 to TRBJ1-1. TRBV7-5 is a recognized pseudogene. The CDR3 runs 21 residues.

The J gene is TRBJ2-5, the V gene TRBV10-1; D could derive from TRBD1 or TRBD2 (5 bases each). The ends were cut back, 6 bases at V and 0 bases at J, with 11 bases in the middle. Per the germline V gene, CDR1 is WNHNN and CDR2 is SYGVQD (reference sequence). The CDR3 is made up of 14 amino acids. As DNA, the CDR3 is TGCGCCAGCAGCCAGGGACCGTACCAAGAGACCCAGTACTTC. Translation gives CASSQGPYQETQYF.

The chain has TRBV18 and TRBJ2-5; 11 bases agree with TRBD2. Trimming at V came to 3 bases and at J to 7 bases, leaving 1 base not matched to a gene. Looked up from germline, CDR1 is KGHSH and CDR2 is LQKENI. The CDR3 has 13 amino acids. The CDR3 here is CASSPLAGGTQYF. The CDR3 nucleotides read TGTGCCAGCTCACCTCTAGCGGGAGGGACCCAGTACTTC.

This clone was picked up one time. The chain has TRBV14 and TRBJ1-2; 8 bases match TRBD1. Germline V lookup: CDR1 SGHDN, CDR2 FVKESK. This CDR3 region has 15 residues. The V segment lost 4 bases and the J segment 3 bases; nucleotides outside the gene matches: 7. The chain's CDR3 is CASSRPGTGYYGYTF. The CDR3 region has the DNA TGTGCCAGCAGCCGACCCGGGACAGGATACTATGGCTACACCTTC.

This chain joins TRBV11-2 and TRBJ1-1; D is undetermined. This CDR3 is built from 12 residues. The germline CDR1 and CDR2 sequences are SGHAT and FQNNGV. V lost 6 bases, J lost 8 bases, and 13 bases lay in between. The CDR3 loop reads CASSYTWREAFF. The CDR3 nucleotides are TGTGCCAGCAGTTATACCTGGAGGGAAGCTTTCTTT. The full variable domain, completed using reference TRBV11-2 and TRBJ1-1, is EAGVAQSPRYKIIEKRQSVAFWCNPISGHATLYWYQQILGQGPKLLIQFQNNGVVDDSQLPKDRFSAERLKGVDSTLKIQPAKLEDSAVYLCASSYTWREAFFGQGTRLTVV.

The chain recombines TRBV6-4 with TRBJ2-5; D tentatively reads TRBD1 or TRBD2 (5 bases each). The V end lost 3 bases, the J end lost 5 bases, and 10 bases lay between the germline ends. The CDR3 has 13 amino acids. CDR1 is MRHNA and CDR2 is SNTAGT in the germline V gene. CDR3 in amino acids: CASSDQWGETQYF. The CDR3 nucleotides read TGTGCCAGCAGTGATCAGTGGGGGGAGACCCAGTACTTC.